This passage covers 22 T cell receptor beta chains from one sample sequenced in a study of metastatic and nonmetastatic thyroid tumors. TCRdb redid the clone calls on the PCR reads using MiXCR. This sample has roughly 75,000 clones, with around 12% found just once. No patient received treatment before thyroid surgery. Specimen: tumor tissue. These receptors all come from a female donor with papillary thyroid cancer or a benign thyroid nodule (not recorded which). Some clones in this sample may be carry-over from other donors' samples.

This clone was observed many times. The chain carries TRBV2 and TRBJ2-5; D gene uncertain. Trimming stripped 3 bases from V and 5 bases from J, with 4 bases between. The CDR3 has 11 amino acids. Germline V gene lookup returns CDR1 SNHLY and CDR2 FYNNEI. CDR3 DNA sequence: TGTGCCAGCAGTGAGGGTGAGACCCAGTACTTC. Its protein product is CASSEGETQYF.

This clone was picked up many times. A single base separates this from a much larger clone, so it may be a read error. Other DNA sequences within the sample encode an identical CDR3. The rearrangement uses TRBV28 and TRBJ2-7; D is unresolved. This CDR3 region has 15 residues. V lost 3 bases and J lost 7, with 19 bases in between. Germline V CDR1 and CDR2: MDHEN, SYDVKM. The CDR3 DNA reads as TGTGCCAGCAGTTTCCGCCCCCCGGTAGGCTATGAGCAGTACTTC. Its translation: CASSFRPPVGYEQYF.

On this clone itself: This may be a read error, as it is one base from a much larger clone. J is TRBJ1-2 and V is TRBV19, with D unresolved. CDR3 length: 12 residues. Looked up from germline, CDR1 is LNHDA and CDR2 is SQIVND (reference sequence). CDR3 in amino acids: CASSNPGFGYAF. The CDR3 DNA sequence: TGTGCCAGTAGTAACCCGGGCTTCGGCTACGCCTTC.

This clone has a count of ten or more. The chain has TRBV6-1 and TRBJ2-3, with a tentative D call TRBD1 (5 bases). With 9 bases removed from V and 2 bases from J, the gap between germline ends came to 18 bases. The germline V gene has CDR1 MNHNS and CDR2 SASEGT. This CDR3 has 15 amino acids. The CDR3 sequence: CASESQGRLTDTQYF. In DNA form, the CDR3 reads TGTGCCAGTGAGAGTCAGGGAAGGCTCACAGATACGCAGTATTTT.

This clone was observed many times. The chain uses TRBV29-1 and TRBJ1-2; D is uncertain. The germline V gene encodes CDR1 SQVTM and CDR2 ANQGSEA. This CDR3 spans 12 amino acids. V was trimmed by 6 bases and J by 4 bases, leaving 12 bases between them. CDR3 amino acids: CSVQVSPYGYTF. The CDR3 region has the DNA TGCAGCGTCCAAGTATCTCCCTATGGCTACACCTTC.

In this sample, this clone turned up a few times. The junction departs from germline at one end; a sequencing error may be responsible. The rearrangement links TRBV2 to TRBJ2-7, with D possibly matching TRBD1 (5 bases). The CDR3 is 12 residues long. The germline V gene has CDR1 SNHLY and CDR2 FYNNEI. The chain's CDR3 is CASMDNNRERYF. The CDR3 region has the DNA TGTGCCAGTATGGACAACAACCGCGAGCGGTACTTC.

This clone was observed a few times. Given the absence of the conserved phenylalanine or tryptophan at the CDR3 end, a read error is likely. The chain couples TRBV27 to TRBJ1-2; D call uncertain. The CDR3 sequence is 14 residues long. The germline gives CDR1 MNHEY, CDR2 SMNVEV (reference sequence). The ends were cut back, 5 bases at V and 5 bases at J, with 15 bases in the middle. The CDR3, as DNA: TGTGCCAGCAGTCCCCGGGAAAGACGGTATGGCTACACCTTA. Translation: CASSPRERRYGYTL.

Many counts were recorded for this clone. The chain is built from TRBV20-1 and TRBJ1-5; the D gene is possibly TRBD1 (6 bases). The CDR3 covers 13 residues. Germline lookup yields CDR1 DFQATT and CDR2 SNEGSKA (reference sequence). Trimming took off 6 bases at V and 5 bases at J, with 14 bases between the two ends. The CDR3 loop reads CSARTVTDQPQHF. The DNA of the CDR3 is TGCAGTGCCCGGACAGTTACCGATCAGCCCCAGCATTTT.

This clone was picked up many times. The CDR3, as DNA: TGTGCCAGCAGGATCCAGGGGGCTAACTATGGCTACACCTTC. It is translated as CASRIQGANYGYTF. The chain couples TRBV11-2 to TRBJ1-2, with TRBD1 matching 7 bases. The junction had 4 bases not matched to a gene; V was cut back by 6 bases and J by 0 bases. The germline V gene has CDR1 SGHAT and CDR2 FQNNGV. The CDR3 has 14 residues.

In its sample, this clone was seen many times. CDR3 nucleotides: TGTGCCAGCAGTTACAGGGGACATGAGCAGTTCTTC. It specifies CASSYRGHEQFF. The gene calls are TRBV12-3 or TRBV12-4 and TRBJ2-1; 7 bases fit TRBD1. The J segment lost 8 bases and the V segment lost 4 bases, leaving 2 bases of the junction unmatched. The CDR3 has 12 residues.

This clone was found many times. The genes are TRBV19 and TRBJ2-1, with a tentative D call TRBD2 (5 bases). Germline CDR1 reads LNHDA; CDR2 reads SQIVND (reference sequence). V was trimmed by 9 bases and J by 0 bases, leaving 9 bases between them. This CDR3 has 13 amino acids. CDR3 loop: CASRDHSYNEQFF. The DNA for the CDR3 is TGTGCCAGCCGGGATCACTCCTACAATGAGCAGTTCTTC.

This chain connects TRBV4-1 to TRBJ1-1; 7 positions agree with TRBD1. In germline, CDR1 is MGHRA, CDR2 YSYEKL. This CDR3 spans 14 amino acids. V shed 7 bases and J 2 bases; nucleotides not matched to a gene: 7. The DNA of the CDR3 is TGCGCCAGCAATCATGACAGGGCTAACACTGAAGCTTTCTTT. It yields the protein CASNHDRANTEAFF.

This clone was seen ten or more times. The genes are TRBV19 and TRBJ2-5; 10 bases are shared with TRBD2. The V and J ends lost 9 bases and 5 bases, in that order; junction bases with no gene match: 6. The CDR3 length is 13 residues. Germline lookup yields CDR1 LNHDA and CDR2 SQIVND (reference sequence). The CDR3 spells CASPSGSGETQYF. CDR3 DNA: TGTGCCAGCCCTAGCGGGAGCGGGGAGACCCAGTACTTC.

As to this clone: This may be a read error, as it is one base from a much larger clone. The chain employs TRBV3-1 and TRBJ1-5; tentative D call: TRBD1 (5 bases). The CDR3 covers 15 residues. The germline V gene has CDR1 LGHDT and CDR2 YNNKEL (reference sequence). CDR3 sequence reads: CASSPGGQDNQPKHF. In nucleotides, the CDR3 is TGTGCCAGCAGCCCCGGAGGGCAGGACAATCAGCCCAAGCATTTT.

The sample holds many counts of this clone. The CDR3 loop is CSVHGTSGSSYEQYF. For the CDR3, the DNA is TGCAGCGTCCATGGGACTAGCGGGAGCTCCTACGAGCAGTACTTC. The chain links TRBV29-1 to TRBJ2-7; 14 bases are shared with TRBD2. In germline, CDR1 is SQVTM, CDR2 ANQGSEA. The CDR3 totals 15 residues. The trim removed 6 bases at V and 0 bases at J, leaving 4 bases unmatched.

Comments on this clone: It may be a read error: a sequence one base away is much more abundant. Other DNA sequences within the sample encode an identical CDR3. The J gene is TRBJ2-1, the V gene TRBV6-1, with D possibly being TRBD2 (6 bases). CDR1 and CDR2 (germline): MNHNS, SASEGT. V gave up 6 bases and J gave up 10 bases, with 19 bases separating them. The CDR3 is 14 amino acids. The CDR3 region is CASRPLASGGEQFF. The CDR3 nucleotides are TGTGCCAGCAGACCTCTAGCGTCCGGTGGGGAGCAGTTCTTC.

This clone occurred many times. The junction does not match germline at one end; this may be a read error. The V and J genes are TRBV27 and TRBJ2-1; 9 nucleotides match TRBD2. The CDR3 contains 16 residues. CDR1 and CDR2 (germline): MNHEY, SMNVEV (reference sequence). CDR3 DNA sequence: TGTGCCAGCAGTCTATCACTAGCGGGCGGAATCGGAGGGCAGTTCTTC. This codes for CASSLSLAGGIGGQFF.

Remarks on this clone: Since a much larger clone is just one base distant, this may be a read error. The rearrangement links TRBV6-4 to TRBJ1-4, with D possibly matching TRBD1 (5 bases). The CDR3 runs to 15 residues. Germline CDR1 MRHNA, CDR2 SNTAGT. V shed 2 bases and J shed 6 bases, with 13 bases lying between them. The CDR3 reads CASSDMWGEDEKLFF. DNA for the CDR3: TGTGCCAGCAGTGACATGTGGGGGGAGGATGAAAAACTGTTTTTT.

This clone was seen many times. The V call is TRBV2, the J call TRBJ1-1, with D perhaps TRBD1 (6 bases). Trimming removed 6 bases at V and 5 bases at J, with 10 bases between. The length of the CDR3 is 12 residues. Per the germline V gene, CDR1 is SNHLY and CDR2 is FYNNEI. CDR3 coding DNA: TGTGCCAGCAGCTACAGGGAAACTGAAGCTTTCTTT. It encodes CASSYRETEAFF.

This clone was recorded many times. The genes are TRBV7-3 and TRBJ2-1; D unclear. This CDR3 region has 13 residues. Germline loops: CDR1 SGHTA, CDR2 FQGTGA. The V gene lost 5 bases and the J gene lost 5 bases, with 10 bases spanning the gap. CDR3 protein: CASSPPAHNEQFF. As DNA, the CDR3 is TGTGCCAGCAGCCCCCCCGCTCACAATGAGCAGTTCTTC.

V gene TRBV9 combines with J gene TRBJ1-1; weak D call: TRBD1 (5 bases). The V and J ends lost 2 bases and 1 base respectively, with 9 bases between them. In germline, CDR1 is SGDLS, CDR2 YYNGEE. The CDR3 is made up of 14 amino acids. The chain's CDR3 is CASSVYGGNTEAFF. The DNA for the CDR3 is TGTGCCAGCAGCGTGTACGGGGGGAACACTGAAGCTTTCTTT.

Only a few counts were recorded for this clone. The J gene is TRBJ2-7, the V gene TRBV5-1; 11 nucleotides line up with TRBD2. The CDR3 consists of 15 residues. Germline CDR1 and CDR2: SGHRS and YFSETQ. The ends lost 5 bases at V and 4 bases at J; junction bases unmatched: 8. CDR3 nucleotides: TGCGCCAGCAGACCTACTAGCGGGAGATCATACGAGCAGTACTTC. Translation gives CASRPTSGRSYEQYF. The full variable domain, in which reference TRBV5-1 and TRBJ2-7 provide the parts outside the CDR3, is KAGVTQTPRYLIKTRGQQVTLSCSPISGHRSVSWYQQTPGQGLQFLFEYFSETQRNKGNFPGRFSGRQFSNSRSEMNVSTLELGDSALYLCASRPTSGRSYEQYFGPGTRLTVT.